The entry below gives a single T cell receptor (beta chain) sequence along with its context. Germline loops: CDR1 MNHEY, CDR2 SVGAGI. The CDR3 runs 13 residues. V was cut by 2 bases and J by 5 bases, with 10 bases left in between. Here immunoSEQ multiplex PCR was the method, and the copy in TCRdb shows in-frame clones only, minus some. The data contain around 41,000 clones, roughly 80% of them singletons. The data are from a study of immune evolution from preneoplasia to lung adenocarcinoma. The specimen sequenced was FFPE invasive lung adenocarcinoma tissue. The V and J genes are TRBV6-5 and TRBJ2-7; perhaps TRBD1 as D (6 bases). The TCR originated in a person aged 55 to 69 with lung adenocarcinoma. The CDR3 sequence: CASSYQGTNEQYF. The DNA for the CDR3 is TGTGCCAGCAGTTACCAGGGGACCAACGAGCAGTACTTC.